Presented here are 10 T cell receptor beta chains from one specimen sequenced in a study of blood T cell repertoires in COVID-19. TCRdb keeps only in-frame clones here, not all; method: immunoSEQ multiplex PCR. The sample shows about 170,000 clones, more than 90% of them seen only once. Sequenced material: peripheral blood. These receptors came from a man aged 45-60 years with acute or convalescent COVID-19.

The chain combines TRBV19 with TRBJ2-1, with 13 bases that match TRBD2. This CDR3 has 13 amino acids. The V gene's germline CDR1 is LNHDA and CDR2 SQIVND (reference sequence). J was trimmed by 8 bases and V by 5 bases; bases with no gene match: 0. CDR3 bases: TGTGCCAGTAGTGGGACTAGCGGGGATGAGCAGTTCTTC. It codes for CASSGTSGDEQFF.

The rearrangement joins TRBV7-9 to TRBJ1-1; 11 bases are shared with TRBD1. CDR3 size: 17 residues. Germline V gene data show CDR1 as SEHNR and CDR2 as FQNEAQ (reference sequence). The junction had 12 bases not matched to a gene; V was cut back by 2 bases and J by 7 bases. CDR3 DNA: TGTGCCAGCAGCTTAAGTTCCGCCACGGACAGGGGGCATGAAGCTTTCTTT. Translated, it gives CASSLSSATDRGHEAFF.

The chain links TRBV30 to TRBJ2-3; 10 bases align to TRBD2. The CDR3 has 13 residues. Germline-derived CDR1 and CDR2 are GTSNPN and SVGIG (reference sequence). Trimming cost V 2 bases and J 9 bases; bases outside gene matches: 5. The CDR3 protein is CAWSQAGGRTQYF. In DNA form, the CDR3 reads TGTGCCTGGAGTCAAGCGGGAGGGCGGACGCAGTATTTT.

CDR3 nucleotides: TGCGCCAGCAGCTTGATTGGCAGAAACTATGGCTACACCTTC. This sequence encodes CASSLIGRNYGYTF. J is TRBJ1-2 and V is TRBV5-1; D is unclear. CDR3 length: 14 residues. Per germline, CDR1 SGHRS and CDR2 YFSETQ. The V gene lost 1 base and the J gene lost 2 bases, with 9 bases spanning the gap. Full variable domain (outside the CDR3, taken from reference TRBV5-1 and TRBJ1-2): KAGVTQTPRYLIKTRGQQVTLSCSPISGHRSVSWYQQTPGQGLQFLFEYFSETQRNKGNFPGRFSGRQFSNSRSEMNVSTLELGDSALYLCASSLIGRNYGYTFGSGTRLTVV.

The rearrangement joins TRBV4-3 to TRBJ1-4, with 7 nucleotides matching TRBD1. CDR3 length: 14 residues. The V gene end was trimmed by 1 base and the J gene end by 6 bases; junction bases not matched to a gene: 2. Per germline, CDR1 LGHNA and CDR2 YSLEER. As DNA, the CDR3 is TGCGCCAGCAGCCAAGGACAGGGTGATGAAAAACTGTTTTTT. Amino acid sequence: CASSQGQGDEKLFF.

CDR3 sequence: CASSLAGGLQETQYF. The CDR3 nucleotides are TGTGCCAGCAGCTTAGCGGGGGGACTGCAAGAGACCCAGTACTTC. The genes are TRBV7-9 and TRBJ2-5; D is perhaps TRBD2 (6 bases). Per the germline V gene, CDR1 is SEHNR and CDR2 is FQNEAQ (reference sequence). V gave up 0 bases and J gave up 2 bases, with 10 bases separating them. The length of the CDR3 is 15 residues.

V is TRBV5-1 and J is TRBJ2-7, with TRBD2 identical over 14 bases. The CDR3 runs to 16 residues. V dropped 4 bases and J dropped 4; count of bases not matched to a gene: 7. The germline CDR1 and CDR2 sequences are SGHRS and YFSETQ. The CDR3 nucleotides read TGCGCCAGCAGCCCGGGACTAGCGGGAGTTGGGTACGAGCAGTACTTC. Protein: CASSPGLAGVGYEQYF. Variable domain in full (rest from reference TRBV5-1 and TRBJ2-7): KAGVTQTPRYLIKTRGQQVTLSCSPISGHRSVSWYQQTPGQGLQFLFEYFSETQRNKGNFPGRFSGRQFSNSRSEMNVSTLELGDSALYLCASSPGLAGVGYEQYFGPGTRLTVT.

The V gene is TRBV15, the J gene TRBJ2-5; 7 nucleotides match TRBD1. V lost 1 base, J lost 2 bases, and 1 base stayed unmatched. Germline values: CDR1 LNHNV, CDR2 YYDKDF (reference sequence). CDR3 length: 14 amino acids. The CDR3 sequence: CATSRVGQQETQYF. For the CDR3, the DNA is TGTGCCACCAGCAGAGTGGGACAGCAAGAGACCCAGTACTTC.

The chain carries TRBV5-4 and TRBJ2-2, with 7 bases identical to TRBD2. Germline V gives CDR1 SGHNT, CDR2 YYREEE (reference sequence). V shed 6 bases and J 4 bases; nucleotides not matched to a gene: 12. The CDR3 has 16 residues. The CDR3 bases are TGTGCCAGCACCTCACGGGGAGGGGTGTTCACCGGGGAGCTGTTTTTT. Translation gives CASTSRGGVFTGELFF.

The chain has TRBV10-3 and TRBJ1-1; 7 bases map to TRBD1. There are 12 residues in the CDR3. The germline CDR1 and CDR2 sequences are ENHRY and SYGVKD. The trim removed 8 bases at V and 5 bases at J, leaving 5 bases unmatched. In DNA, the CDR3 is TGTGCCATCTCACAGGGGAGAACTGAAGCTTTCTTT. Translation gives CAISQGRTEAFF.